These 29 T cell receptor beta chains share one sample of origin, sequenced in a study of cytomegalovirus exposure and HLA in healthy donors (TCRdb year 2017). Library method: the immunoSEQ multiplex PCR assay. The multiplex PCR relied on a mix of 60 forward primers for TCR Vbeta segments and 13 reverse primers for TCR Jbeta segments. The table comes from immuneACCESS by way of TCRdb, which keeps in-frame sequences with V and J called. Part of the clones is missing from these tables; in studies checked, under half for an unresolved V gene and the rest for unknown reasons. Across this sample there are around 150,000 clones, with 80% to 90% seen only once. More than 1.5% of the sample is taken by the ten largest. The sample was PBMCs. The receptors shown here come from a man aged 18-30 years in good health and CMV-seronegative.

This sequence joins TRBV7-2 and TRBJ2-5; maybe TRBD2 (6 bases). CDR1 and CDR2 from the germline V gene are SGHTA and FQGNSA. Trimming stripped 5 bases from V and 2 bases from J, with 18 bases between. The CDR3 extends over 16 amino acids. The CDR3 DNA is TGTGCCAGCAGCCCTAAAGCGGGCCGACGACAAGAGACCCAGTACTTC. Translation: CASSPKAGRRQETQYF.

V and J are TRBV25-1 and TRBJ2-7, with 8 bases matching TRBD1. Germline trimming cut 4 bases from V and 2 bases from J; bases unmatched to any gene: 1. The CDR3 is 13 residues long. Germline-derived CDR1 and CDR2 are MGHDK and SYGVNS. CDR3 DNA: TGTGCCAGCAGTGGGGACAGGACCTACGAGCAGTACTTC. Its protein is CASSGDRTYEQYF.

This chain connects TRBV4-2 to TRBJ2-5, with D perhaps matching TRBD1 (6 bases). The better agreement between TRBJ2-7 and the DNA end casts doubt on the J call. Germline V gene data show CDR1 as LGHNA and CDR2 as YNFKEQ. This CDR3 is 16 amino acids long. For the CDR3, the DNA is TGTGCCAGCAGCCAAGATAGAGCGGCGCAGGGGTACGAGCAGTACTTC. It translates to CASSQDRAAQGYEQYF.

V and J are TRBV27 and TRBJ2-7; perhaps TRBD2 as D (5 bases). Germline CDR1 reads MNHEY; CDR2 reads SMNVEV (reference sequence). Trimming removed 6 bases from V and 3 bases from J, with 18 bases in between. This CDR3 is 15 amino acids long. This CDR3 reads CASSPGRHKVYEQYF. Written as DNA, the CDR3 is TGTGCCAGCAGCCCGGGGAGACACAAAGTCTACGAGCAGTACTTC.

V gene TRBV5-1 combines with J gene TRBJ2-7, with D maybe TRBD2 (6 bases). Per the germline V gene, CDR1 is SGHRS and CDR2 is YFSETQ. This CDR3 region has 13 residues. Trimming left V 1 base short and J 5 bases short, with 10 bases between. DNA of the CDR3: TGCGCCAGCAGCTTGCAGTCGGGAGACGAGCAGTACTTC. The encoded protein is CASSLQSGDEQYF.

CDR3 sequence (DNA): TGTGCCAGCAGTACCGGTAACTATGGCTACACCTTC. Amino acid sequence: CASSTGNYGYTF. This chain uses TRBV25-1 with TRBJ1-2, with D uncertain. V lost 5 bases and J lost 1, with 5 bases in between. Germline assignment: CDR1 MGHDK and CDR2 SYGVNS. The CDR3 covers 12 residues.

The chain couples TRBV4-1 to TRBJ2-3; 7 nucleotides agree with TRBD1. This CDR3 has 13 amino acids. Germline CDR1 and CDR2: MGHRA and YSYEKL. Trimming took 7 bases from V and 5 from J; bases not matched to a gene: 6. For the CDR3, the DNA is TGCGCCAGCAAAGACAGGGCGGGAGATACGCAGTATTTT. This sequence encodes CASKDRAGDTQYF.

The CDR3 is CASSTRVRRTDTQYF. The CDR3 nucleotides are TGTGCCAGCAGCACTCGGGTAAGGCGCACAGATACGCAGTATTTT. J is TRBJ2-3 and V is TRBV28; D remains ambiguous. The CDR3 loop spans 15 amino acids. Trimming pared 6 bases from V and 1 base from J, leaving 14 bases between. The germline V gene encodes CDR1 MDHEN and CDR2 SYDVKM.

This chain connects TRBV5-6 to TRBJ2-7, with D uncertain. The CDR3 totals 14 residues. Between the trimmed V and J ends, which lost 2 bases and 3 bases, there was a span of 12 bases. From germline, CDR1 is SGHDT and CDR2 YYEEEE. The CDR3 loop reads CASSFYGTHYEQYF. The CDR3 DNA reads as TGTGCCAGCAGCTTCTATGGTACCCACTACGAGCAGTACTTC.

The rearrangement joins TRBV2 to TRBJ2-4, with a weak D call TRBD2 (6 bases). This CDR3 is 16 amino acids long. Germline V gene data show CDR1 as SNHLY and CDR2 as FYNNEI. V was shortened by 6 bases and J by 4 bases, with 19 bases between the two germline ends. DNA for the CDR3: TGTGCCAGCAGGCCCGCGGCGGGGTTCGGAAAAAACATTCAGTACTTC. As protein: CASRPAAGFGKNIQYF.

The CDR3 protein is CASSPGEYYEKLFF. The CDR3 nucleotides are TGCGCCAGCAGCCCGGGGGAGTATTATGAAAAACTGTTTTTT. The chain combines TRBV5-1 with TRBJ1-4, with TRBD1 as a possible D gene (5 bases). This CDR3 contains 14 residues. Germline V gene sequence: CDR1 SGHRS, CDR2 YFSETQ. The V gene lost 4 bases and the J gene lost 6 bases, with 13 bases spanning the gap.

The rearrangement uses TRBV10-2 and TRBJ2-2, with 8 bases lining up with TRBD2. V gave up 6 bases and J gave up 5 bases; unmatched junction bases: 11. The V gene's germline CDR1 is WSHSY and CDR2 SAAADI. This CDR3 comprises 16 residues. The CDR3 DNA follows: TGCGCCAGCAGCCCTCTGGCGGGAGGAGGGACCGGGGAGCTGTTTTTT. Protein: CASSPLAGGGTGELFF.

This clone came up a few times. The chain uses TRBV5-1 and TRBJ2-2, with TRBD1 identical over 11 bases. Unmatched junction bases numbered 5, after V lost 4 bases and J lost 9 bases. The length of the CDR3 is 14 residues. Germline values: CDR1 SGHRS, CDR2 YFSETQ. This CDR3 is CASSPDRGRWELFF. CDR3 nucleotide sequence: TGCGCCAGCAGCCCGGACAGGGGGCGGTGGGAGCTGTTTTTT.

This rearrangement joins TRBV6-4 to TRBJ2-3; the match to TRBD1 covers 7 bases. The V segment lost 5 bases and the J segment 4 bases; nucleotides outside the gene matches: 3. The CDR3 loop spans 13 amino acids. From germline, CDR1 is MRHNA and CDR2 SNTAGT. The CDR3 reads CASSSQGADTQYF. The CDR3, as DNA: TGTGCCAGCAGTTCGCAGGGGGCAGATACGCAGTATTTT.

This clone was seen more than once but under ten times. The rearrangement links TRBV5-5 to TRBJ2-3; D gene ambiguous. CDR1 and CDR2 from the germline V gene are SGHKS and YYEKEE (reference sequence). V gave up 0 bases and J gave up 2 bases, with 7 bases separating them. There are 14 residues in the CDR3. CDR3 residues: CASSLDYNTDTQYF. The CDR3 nucleotides are TGTGCCAGCAGCTTGGACTATAACACAGATACGCAGTATTTT.

This chain connects TRBV7-2 to TRBJ2-7; 7 bases map to TRBD2. Germline trimming cut 4 bases from V and 6 bases from J; bases unmatched to any gene: 12. The CDR3 sequence is 15 residues long. CDR1 is SGHTA, CDR2 FQGNSA, per germline. CDR3 DNA: TGTGCCAGCAGCTGGCAAGGAGTAGCGGGCGGCGAGCAGTACTTC. Its translation is CASSWQGVAGGEQYF.

The J gene is TRBJ1-1, the V gene TRBV7-9; no definite D call. Germline V gene sequence: CDR1 SEHNR, CDR2 FQNEAQ (reference sequence). CDR3 size: 12 residues. The V end was cut by 3 bases, the J end by 5 bases, with 7 bases between. In DNA form, the CDR3 reads TGTGCCAGCAGCTTCGGGGAGACTGAAGCTTTCTTT. Translation gives CASSFGETEAFF.

The rearrangement joins TRBV6-5 to TRBJ2-7, with 9 bases lining up with TRBD2. The CDR3 spans 15 residues. Per germline, CDR1 MNHEY and CDR2 SVGAGI. J lost 0 bases, V lost 4 bases, and 4 bases had no gene match. CDR3 nucleotide sequence: TGTGCCAGCAGTTCCATTAGCGGGAGCTCCTACGAGCAGTACTTC. Its protein product is CASSSISGSSYEQYF.

This clone has a single count. The chain recombines TRBV7-3 with TRBJ2-7, with D unclear. Germline values: CDR1 SGHTA, CDR2 FQGTGA. V was cut by 5 bases and J by 1 base, with 12 bases left in between. There are 14 residues in the CDR3. CDR3 residues: CASSPTVESYEQYF. CDR3 bases: TGTGCCAGCAGCCCGACTGTCGAATCCTACGAGCAGTACTTC.

This clone is a singleton in its sample. This chain connects TRBV9 to TRBJ2-6, with TRBD1 as a possible D gene (6 bases). V was cut by 3 bases and J by 1 base, with 8 bases left in between. The CDR3 sequence is 15 residues long. The germline gives CDR1 SGDLS, CDR2 YYNGEE. The CDR3 DNA reads as TGTGCCAGCAGCGCAACAGGGTCTGGGGCCAACGTCCTGACTTTC. Translation gives CASSATGSGANVLTF.

The gene calls are TRBV7-9 and TRBJ2-3; 7 bases line up with TRBD2. Germline V gene lookup returns CDR1 SEHNR and CDR2 FQNEAQ (reference sequence). This CDR3 has 15 residues. V lost 0 bases and J lost 0; bases outside the gene matches: 0. The CDR3 reads CASSLAGGSTDTQYF. CDR3 bases: TGTGCCAGCAGCTTAGCGGGAGGGAGCACAGATACGCAGTATTTT.

The chain has TRBV10-3 and TRBJ2-1; 7 bases line up with TRBD2. This CDR3 contains 14 residues. Per the germline V gene, CDR1 is ENHRY and CDR2 is SYGVKD. Germline trimming cut 0 bases from V and 8 bases from J; bases unmatched to any gene: 4. CDR3 region: CAISESLGRDEQFF. In DNA form, the CDR3 reads TGTGCCATCAGTGAGTCTTTGGGGAGGGATGAGCAGTTCTTC.

This chain connects TRBV7-2 to TRBJ2-1; D call uncertain. Germline V lookup: CDR1 SGHTA, CDR2 FQGNSA. The CDR3 totals 13 residues. Trimming removed 5 bases at V and 4 bases at J, with 9 bases between. The CDR3 protein is CASSLTTYNEQFF. As DNA, the CDR3 is TGTGCCAGCAGCCTTACAACGTACAATGAGCAGTTCTTC.

The chain joins TRBV18 to TRBJ2-2; D possibly corresponds to TRBD2 (5 bases). This CDR3 comprises 13 residues. Germline V lookup: CDR1 KGHSH, CDR2 LQKENI. V was shortened by 3 bases and J by 4 bases, with 6 bases between the two germline ends. CDR3 sequence reads: CASSPEVTGELFF. The CDR3, as DNA: TGTGCCAGCTCACCGGAGGTCACCGGGGAGCTGTTTTTT.

The V gene is TRBV4-3, the J gene TRBJ1-2; D is unclear. V lost 6 bases and J 8 bases, leaving 19 bases between the germline ends. In germline, CDR1 is LGHNA, CDR2 YSLEER. The CDR3 covers 14 residues. The chain's CDR3 is CASSEGVGPRGYTF. CDR3 nucleotides: TGCGCCAGCAGTGAGGGAGTTGGGCCACGGGGCTACACCTTC.

CDR3 sequence (DNA): TGTGCCAGCAGACCCGGGACACTTGGGAGTGAAAAACTGTTTTTT. Protein: CASRPGTLGSEKLFF. The V call is TRBV28, the J call TRBJ1-4; a possible D gene is TRBD1 (6 bases). The germline CDR1 and CDR2 sequences are MDHEN and SYDVKM. This CDR3 is built from 15 residues. The V end was cut by 6 bases, the J end by 7 bases, with 18 bases between.

The chain joins TRBV27 to TRBJ1-2, with unresolved D. Trimming left V 5 bases short and J 4 bases short, with 14 bases between. In germline, CDR1 is MNHEY, CDR2 SMNVEV (reference sequence). The CDR3 consists of 14 residues. CDR3 DNA sequence: TGTGCCAGCAGTAGTCAGGCAACCTTCTATGGCTACACCTTC. Protein: CASSSQATFYGYTF.

V gene TRBV28 combines with J gene TRBJ1-1; D uncertain. The CDR3 sequence is 10 residues long. The V end was cut by 6 bases, the J end by 10 bases, with 9 bases between. Germline V gene sequence: CDR1 MDHEN, CDR2 SYDVKM. CDR3 bases: TGTGCCAGCAGGGGCAATAGAGCTTTCTTT. Its translation: CASRGNRAFF.

This chain joins TRBV18 and TRBJ2-7; 13 bases fit TRBD2. The germline V gene encodes CDR1 KGHSH and CDR2 LQKENI. There are 15 residues in the CDR3. V gave up 3 bases and J gave up 5 bases; unmatched junction bases: 4. The CDR3 DNA reads TGTGCCAGCTCACCCGGACTAGCGGGAGTCCACGAGCAGTACTTC. Translation: CASSPGLAGVHEQYF.